The clone carrying this T cell receptor beta chain has just a few counts. Its specificity is not known. Healthy Caucasian donors formed the entire cohort. TCRdb recomputed calls from the 5' RACE reads with MiXCR, one row per CDR3 protein. This table has hundreds of thousands of distinct CDR3 sequences, over 8.5% appearing once. These data originate in a study of identical twins. Overall study results and limits: Conclusions came from cross-sectional statistical analysis, not from following the same donors. Compared with unrelated sharing, twin-shared out-of-frame alpha sequences had more low-probability sequences.

This CDR3 has 12 residues. V was cut by 4 bases and J by 6 bases, with 10 bases left in between. Germline V gene data show CDR1 as LGHNT and CDR2 as FRNRAP. The same specimen was also included in a second study, on yellow fever vaccine responses in identical twins.

The clonotype originates from a woman aged 18 to 35 in good health. What was sequenced was PBMCs. This rearrangement joins TRBV12-5 to TRBJ2-7; no clear D gene. CDR3 residues: CASGSDPTEQYF. The CDR3 nucleotides are TGTGCTAGTGGTTCGGACCCTACCGAGCAGTACTTC.